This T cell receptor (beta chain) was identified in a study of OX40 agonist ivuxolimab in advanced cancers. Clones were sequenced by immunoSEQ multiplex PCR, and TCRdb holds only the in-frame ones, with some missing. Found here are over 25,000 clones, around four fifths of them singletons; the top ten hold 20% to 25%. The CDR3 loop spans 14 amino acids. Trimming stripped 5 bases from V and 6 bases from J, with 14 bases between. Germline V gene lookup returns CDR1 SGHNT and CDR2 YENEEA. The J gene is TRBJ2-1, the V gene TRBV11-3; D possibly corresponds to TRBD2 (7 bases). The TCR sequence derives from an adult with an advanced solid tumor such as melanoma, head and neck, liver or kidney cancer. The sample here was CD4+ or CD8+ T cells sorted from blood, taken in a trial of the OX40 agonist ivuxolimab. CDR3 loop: CASSGGAWSNEQFF. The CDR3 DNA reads TGTGCCAGCAGCGGGGGGGCTTGGAGCAATGAGCAGTTCTTC.